Detailed here is one T cell receptor beta chain. The antigen is undetermined. This entry is derived from a study of cytomegalovirus exposure and HLA in healthy donors. Overall study context: Of roughly 400 genotyped donors, about 81% grouped in the Caucasian-associated ancestry cluster.

Study-level points and caveats: Several of the most significant clusters appeared linked to common viral pathogens, based on a later analysis.

PCR used 60 Vbeta primers and 13 Jbeta primers. Here immunoSEQ multiplex PCR was the method, and the copy in TCRdb shows in-frame clones only, minus some. Of 100,000 to 150,000 clones listed, more than 65% are singletons. This CDR3 comprises 14 residues. With V trimmed by 5 bases and J by 1 base, 3 bases remained unmatched. CDR1 is SGHVS, CDR2 FQNEAQ, per germline. Source material: PBMCs. The clonotype originates from a young man in good health and CMV-seropositive. The chain employs TRBV7-8 and TRBJ2-3, with TRBD1 matching over 7 bases. CDR3 bases: TGTGCCAGCAGCAGGGGGCGAGGCACAGATACGCAGTATTTT. As protein: CASSRGRGTDTQYF. Combining the CDR3 with reference TRBV7-8 and TRBJ2-3 gives the whole variable domain GAGVSQSPRYKVAKRGQDVALRCDPISGHVSLFWYQQALGQGPEFLTYFQNEAQLDKSGLPSDRFFAERPEGSVSTLKIQRTQQEDSAVYLCASSRGRGTDTQYFGPGTRLTVL.